A single T cell receptor (beta chain) is shown here with its context. Its antigen is currently not known. No base quality information exists; no much larger clone differs at one position. The entire isolated RNA was reverse transcribed using the High Capacity cDNA Reverse Transcription Kit, and thus expressed TCRB transcripts were sequenced. Naive, central memory and regulatory T cell samples underwent deep immunoSEQ sequencing, averaging around 3.9 million total reads per sample. After sorted cells were lysed in RLT buffer, RNA was extracted with DNase-treated RNeasy Micro or Mini kits, with the choice depending on cell number. To prevent cross-contamination, each cell subset was processed individually, whereas patient and healthy donor samples were processed jointly. The immunoSEQ multiplex PCR was used to amplify TCRB sequences from cDNA, generating 87-bp fragments that spanned the CDR3 region. Sequencing of the amplicons was done on the Illumina HiSeq platform. In the authors' own workflow: PCR bias was corrected computationally using synthetic template baselines, and reads within Hamming distance 2 were collapsed, with unmergeable singletons discarded. Reads were aligned against IMGT so that V, D and J genes, CDR3 length and insertions or deletions at six rearrangement sites could be assigned. Clonotype counts were normalized to sorted cell number within each subset before computing true diversity and Gini coefficients with the tcR R package. Repertoire sharing was quantified using the overlap coefficient calculated on TCRB nucleotide sequences. As a proxy for the pre-selection repertoire, out-of-frame TCRB sequences from naive cells were analyzed. TCRdb took over this immuneACCESS table, retaining in-frame rearrangements with V and J assigned. Such tables are incomplete; in checked studies, under half of the missing clones stem from an unresolved V gene, and the remainder is unexplained. V and J calls and clone size are those listed in that table; D and trimming were worked out from the DNA. This sample is represented by about 650,000 clones; 9.5% to 15% of them were singletons. 0.09% to 0.15% of the sample is taken by the ten largest.

The entry originates in a study of beta chain features in type 1 diabetes (dated by TCRdb to 2016 to 2019). For context, the study as a whole: Patients and healthy donors did not differ in mean age, gender distribution, total cell number or subset yield. Whereas all 28 donors provided naive and central memory subsets, regulatory and stem cell-like memory subsets were isolated from just 8 patients and roughly 8 healthy donors. A total of some 110 million sorted cells were examined across all samples, and a strong correlation was observed between cell number per subset and RNA yield. In the study, TCRB repertoires of sorted circulating CD4+ T cell subsets from recently diagnosed type 1 diabetes patients were compared with those of matched healthy donors. Results the study describes overall, beyond this receptor: In all four CD4+ subsets, TCRB CDR3 length was moderately but significantly shorter in type 1 diabetes patients. Only small numbers of individuals were included in the HLA sub-analyses, which left unresolved whether HLA type had any influence on TCRB rearrangement. Naive, central memory and regulatory TCRB repertoires appeared to be more similar among patients than among healthy donors. Shorter templates might have been favored by PCR, but patient and control samples were amplified and corrected together, so both groups would have been affected equally by any skew. Patients with type 1 diabetes made fewer insertions and deleted more nucleotides at VDJ recombination sites, implying thymic rearrangement abnormalities. Because cDNA rather than genomic DNA was sequenced, highly expressing activated cells could have been over-represented, although no difference in activation and CD3 levels was found between groups.

Sequences MGHDK (CDR1) and SYGVNS (CDR2) are obtained from the germline V gene. V gives up 1 base and J gives up 4 bases, and the segment between their germline ends measures 13 bases. The cysteine opens and the phenylalanine closes a CDR3 of 15 amino acids. Here the CDR3 DNA is all that survives: 45 bases in frame from base 1. A single peripheral blood draw of 90 to 150 mL on average was collected from each donor into heparinised tubes. Naive, central memory, regulatory and stem cell-like memory CD4+ T cells were sorted on a BD FACSAria II using a panel including CD45RO, CCR7, CD25, CD127, CD95 and CD27. Purity was above 95% for every sorted population. PBMCs were isolated immediately by Lymphoprep density gradient centrifugation and stained directly without culture. So that batch effects would be minimized, each experiment stained and sorted samples in pairs, pairing one healthy donor with one patient.

The chain is made from TRBV25-1 and TRBJ1-2; the D gene is perhaps TRBD1, from 6 matching bases. Source material: naive CD4+ T cells from blood. The label giving this sample's cell subset or site can be read as: true naive CD4+ T cells. The receptor comes from a man aged 30 to 45 with type 1 diabetes. Here is the DNA: TGTGCCAGCAGTGAATCGGGCAGGGGCTTCTATGGCTACACCTTC. Translated, it reads CASSESGRGFYGYTF.